This record concerns one TCR beta chain sequence. The antigen is undetermined. An end of the junction does not agree with germline; a read error may underlie this. TCRdb reanalysed the 5' RACE reads using MiXCR and keeps one entry per CDR3 protein. Of around 100,000 distinct CDR3 sequences in the sample, roughly 8.8% were seen once. The source of the sample is a study of CD8 T cells in ankylosing spondylitis. This CDR3 spans 12 amino acids. CDR1 is SEHNR, CDR2 FQNEAQ, per germline (reference sequence). Study outcomes and limitations: Typical of ankylosing spondylitis blood, it appeared, was a TCR beta motif of about eight highly homologous variants.

Specimen: blood, either unsorted or a sorted T cell fraction (not recorded which). The J gene is TRBJ1-1, the V gene TRBV7-9; no reliable D call. This receptor was identified in a male donor with ankylosing spondylitis. CDR3 in DNA: TGTGCCGGCAGCCGCGGGAACACTGAAGCTTTCTTT. This codes for CAGSRGNTEAFF.